Listed below are T cell receptor beta chains from one sample, sequenced in a study of long-term antiretroviral therapy in people with HIV. Produced via immunoSEQ multiplex PCR; TCRdb's table is partial and in-frame only. The repertoire consists of 20,000 to 25,000 clones, with approximately 83% occurring once and the leading ten covering 5.6%. Material: unsorted PBMCs, obtained 0.7 years before starting antiretroviral therapy. These receptors came from a man younger than 45 with HIV. Each CDR3 is given with its conserved first and last residue. Fields, in order: V gene, D gene, clone size, J gene, CDR3 protein, CDR3 DNA. The D gene is left open where the match is weak. Some rows mark clone size as missing; the rest say once, few, many or name a class of expanded clone.

TRBV7-8	TRBD2	-	TRBJ2-1	CASSLAAGLAGYNEQFF	TGTGCCAGCAGCTTAGCGGCGGGACTAGCGGGATACAATGAGCAGTTCTTC
TRBV30	TRBD1	once	TRBJ2-7	CAKGTGGGEQYF	TGTGCAAAAGGGACAGGAGGAGGCGAGCAGTACTTC
TRBV9	-	-	TRBJ2-3	CASSVGGHPTDTQYF	TGTGCCAGCAGCGTAGGGGGACACCCCACAGATACGCAGTATTTT
TRBV14	-	-	TRBJ2-7	CASSGGMGGRAYEQYF	TGTGCCAGCAGCGGAGGCATGGGAGGCAGGGCCTACGAGCAGTACTTC
TRBV28	TRBD2	-	TRBJ2-1	CASSFVSGVGHNEQFF	TGTGCCAGCAGTTTTGTAAGCGGGGTAGGTCACAATGAGCAGTTCTTC
TRBV19	-	-	TRBJ2-6	CASSKVEGFSGANVLTF	TGTGCCAGTAGTAAGGTGGAGGGATTCTCTGGGGCCAACGTCCTGACTTTC
TRBV28	-	few	TRBJ1-2	CASSLWDVLGAYTF	TGTGCCAGCAGTTTATGGGACGTGCTAGGTGCCTACACCTTC
TRBV11-1	-	-	TRBJ2-1	CASSLGTNNEQFF	TGTGCCAGCAGCTTAGGGACAAACAATGAGCAGTTCTTC
TRBV5-6	-	-	TRBJ1-2	CASSQQGYETRGYTF	TGTGCCAGCAGCCAACAGGGTTATGAGACGCGGGGCTACACCTTC
TRBV9	TRBD1	few	TRBJ1-4	CASSLGGDEKLFF	TGTGCCAGCAGCTTAGGGGGCGACGAAAAACTGTTTTTT